The present T cell receptor (beta chain) was sequenced within a study of blood T cell repertoires in COVID-19. Trimming took 0 bases from V and 5 from J; bases not matched to a gene: 3. This CDR3 has 15 residues. Germline CDR1 is ENHRY and CDR2 is SYGVKD. Some clones are missing from TCRdb's copy, which holds only in-frame ones; the method was immunoSEQ multiplex PCR. Among approximately 150,000 clones listed, around 80% were seen once. Sequencing was carried out using PBMCs or T cells enriched from blood (not recorded which). The chain has TRBV10-3 and TRBJ1-3, with 8 bases aligning to TRBD1. The source of this sequence is a man aged 45-65 years who had recovered from COVID-19. The CDR3 nucleotides read TGTGCCATCAGTGAGTCCGGGACAGGAAGAAACACCATATATTTT. Its translation: CAISESGTGRNTIYF.